Below are 16 T cell receptor beta chains sequenced from a single sample in a study of response to subunit inactivated influenza vaccine. TCRdb reprocessed the RT-PCR reads via MiXCR and lists one record per CDR3 protein. The table has 450,000 to 600,000 distinct CDR3 sequences, 7.5% to 8.5% seen once. The sample consisted of PBMCs from blood, taken less than 30 months after vaccination. The source is a man aged 50-75 years who received an inactivated influenza vaccine.

This clonotype was observed a handful of times. The CDR3 reads CASSQPSGSPGELFF. The CDR3 region has the DNA TGTGCCAGCAGCCAACCTAGCGGGAGTCCCGGGGAGCTGTTTTTT. The gene calls are TRBV3-1 and TRBJ2-2, with 10 bases aligning to TRBD2. The germline V gene encodes CDR1 LGHDT and CDR2 YNNKEL (reference sequence). The CDR3 loop spans 15 amino acids. V shed 2 bases and J 6 bases; nucleotides not matched to a gene: 3.

In this sample, this clonotype turned up many times. This chain joins TRBV3-1 and TRBJ2-1; 8 nucleotides match TRBD1. Germline assignment: CDR1 LGHDT and CDR2 YNNKEL (reference sequence). Trimming at V came to 4 bases and at J to 10 bases, leaving 9 bases not matched to a gene. The CDR3 is 14 amino acids. CDR3 sequence (DNA): TGTGCCAGCAGCCCACTTGGACAGGGCTGGGAGCAGTTCTTC. It translates to CASSPLGQGWEQFF.

This clonotype was observed a few times. This chain connects TRBV30 to TRBJ1-1, with D possibly matching TRBD1 (5 bases). Trimming removed 3 bases at V and 1 base at J, with 15 bases between. CDR1 and CDR2 from the germline V gene are GTSNPN and SVGIG (reference sequence). The CDR3 is 15 amino acids. CDR3 in DNA: TGTGCCTGGAGGAGGGACGGCGGCCGGAACACTGAAGCTTTCTTT. Translation gives CAWRRDGGRNTEAFF.

The J gene is TRBJ2-5, the V gene TRBV28; 15 nucleotides align to TRBD2. Trimming took 4 bases from V and 7 from J; bases not matched to a gene: 7. This CDR3 is 16 amino acids long. CDR1 is MDHEN, CDR2 SYDVKM, per germline. CDR3: CASSSLGTSGGRTQYF. Here the CDR3 DNA reads TGTGCCAGCAGTTCCCTCGGGACTAGCGGGGGGCGGACCCAGTACTTC.

This clonotype was observed a handful of times. The chain combines TRBV10-3 with TRBJ2-1, with 11 bases identical to TRBD2. CDR1 ENHRY and CDR2 SYGVKD come from the germline V gene. CDR3 size: 15 residues. With V trimmed by 7 bases and J by 3 bases, 5 bases remained unmatched. The DNA for the CDR3 is TGTGCCATCAATGCCGGGACTAGCGGCTACAATGAGCAGTTCTTC. This translates into CAINAGTSGYNEQFF.

This clonotype showed up many times. V gene TRBV12-3 or TRBV12-4 combines with J gene TRBJ1-6; D call uncertain. V dropped 0 bases and J dropped 10 bases, with 7 bases sitting between them. The CDR3 length is 13 residues. CDR3 region: CASSLAVGSPLHF. CDR3 nucleotides: TGTGCCAGCAGTTTAGCGGTCGGCTCACCCCTCCACTTT.

The chain joins TRBV7-8 to TRBJ2-7; 8 nucleotides agree with TRBD1. CDR1 is SGHVS, CDR2 FQNEAQ, per germline. J was trimmed by 3 bases and V by 5 bases; bases with no gene match: 3. The CDR3 loop spans 13 amino acids. The CDR3 DNA is TGTGCCAGCAGCAAGGACAGGGTCTACGAGCAGTACTTC. Amino acid sequence: CASSKDRVYEQYF.

This clonotype was counted many times. This rearrangement joins TRBV25-1 to TRBJ2-2; 8 positions match TRBD2. The CDR3 spans 14 residues. Germline assignment: CDR1 MGHDK and CDR2 SYGVNS. Losses at the gene ends were 4 bases for V and 7 bases for J; bases not matched to a gene: 5. The CDR3 nucleotides are TGTGCCAGCAGTGGGACTAGCTACCACGGGGAGCTGTTTTTT. Protein product: CASSGTSYHGELFF.

This clonotype was recorded at least ten times. The rearrangement uses TRBV20-1 and TRBJ2-3; D is perhaps TRBD2 (5 bases). CDR1 and CDR2 from the germline V gene are DFQATT and SNEGSKA (reference sequence). CDR3 length: 13 amino acids. Trimming shortened V by 8 bases and J by 2 bases, and 14 bases separated the two germline ends. Written as DNA, the CDR3 is TGCAGTTCCGGGGTCCTAATCACAGATACGCAGTATTTT. Protein sequence: CSSGVLITDTQYF.

This clonotype was observed a handful of times. The chain is built from TRBV6-1 and TRBJ2-2, with unresolved D. The CDR3 runs 14 residues. V was cut by 7 bases and J by 5 bases, with 14 bases left in between. The germline CDR1 and CDR2 sequences are MNHNS and SASEGT. CDR3: CASTHAGQTGELFF. CDR3 nucleotide sequence: TGTGCCAGCACTCATGCCGGCCAGACCGGGGAGCTGTTTTTT.

This clonotype was observed at least ten times. The chain links TRBV7-6 to TRBJ2-3; 9 bases fit TRBD2. Germline CDR1 SGHVS, CDR2 FNYEAQ. This CDR3 has 13 amino acids. DNA for the CDR3: TGTGCTACCGGGACTAGCATTACAGATACGCAGTATTTT. Its translation is CATGTSITDTQYF.

The table lists this clonotype with many counts. The chain is built from TRBV5-1 and TRBJ2-4, with TRBD2 as a possible D gene (5 bases). There are 14 residues in the CDR3. Trimming left V 0 bases short and J 1 base short, with 5 bases between. Germline V lookup: CDR1 SGHRS, CDR2 YFSETQ. The CDR3 sequence: CASSLGRAKNIQYF. The DNA for the CDR3 is TGCGCCAGCAGCTTGGGGAGGGCCAAAAACATTCAGTACTTC.

Notes on this clonotype: The CDR3 does not end in the conserved phenylalanine or tryptophan, so this is likely a read error. This chain uses TRBV10-3 with TRBJ1-2; perhaps TRBD1 as D (5 bases). Germline CDR1 and CDR2: ENHRY and SYGVKD. Trimming took 5 bases from V and 4 from J, leaving 14 bases between them. The CDR3 is 14 residues long. CDR3 protein: CAISTGPHGYGYTL. The CDR3 region has the DNA TGTGCCATCAGTACAGGACCCCACGGCTATGGCTACACCTTA.

This clonotype was found a few times. The chain employs TRBV5-1 and TRBJ2-7, with TRBD1 matching 9 bases. This CDR3 is built from 16 residues. The J segment lost 4 bases and the V segment lost 2 bases, leaving 10 bases of the junction unmatched. Germline V lookup: CDR1 SGHRS, CDR2 YFSETQ. The CDR3 region has the DNA TGCGCCAGCAGCTTCACAGGGGGCAAACAGACTTACGAGCAGTACTTC. It is translated as CASSFTGGKQTYEQYF.

This clonotype has more than one count but fewer than ten. The chain employs TRBV7-8 and TRBJ1-2, with a tentative D call TRBD1 (6 bases). CDR1 SGHVS and CDR2 FQNEAQ come from the germline V gene. V gave up 4 bases and J gave up 4 bases, with 16 bases separating them. The CDR3 has 15 residues. CDR3 bases: TGTGCCAGCAGCTCACAACAGGGAGTGGGCTATGGCTACACCTTC. Translated: CASSSQQGVGYGYTF. Full variable domain (missing parts from reference TRBV7-8 and TRBJ1-2): GAGVSQSPRYKVAKRGQDVALRCDPISGHVSLFWYQQALGQGPEFLTYFQNEAQLDKSGLPSDRFFAERPEGSVSTLKIQRTQQEDSAVYLCASSSQQGVGYGYTFGSGTRLTVV.

In its sample, this clonotype was seen many times. The chain uses TRBV11-3 and TRBJ2-5; TRBD2 is a possible D gene (6 bases). Germline V gene data show CDR1 as SGHNT and CDR2 as YENEEA. This CDR3 is built from 14 residues. V dropped 7 bases and J dropped 5 bases, with 17 bases sitting between them. CDR3 coding DNA: TGTGCCAGCAAGTCGACGGGAGAAGGGGAGACCCAGTACTTC. Its protein product is CASKSTGEGETQYF.